The entry below gives a single T cell receptor beta chain sequence along with its context. Its antigen is still unknown. This sample is drawn from a study of cytomegalovirus exposure and HLA in healthy donors. General observations from the study: Reportedly, a later analysis found an Asian-associated ancestry cluster had fewer N-insertions than the roughly 630-donor mean. Per a prior analysis, the majority of TCR beta V segments were productive roughly 90% or roughly 30% of the time.

The V gene end was trimmed by 0 bases and the J gene end by 1 base; junction bases not matched to a gene: 7. CDR3 length: 16 residues. CDR1 is SGDLS and CDR2 is YYNGEE in the germline V gene. PCR employed 60 Vbeta and 13 Jbeta primers. Produced via immunoSEQ multiplex PCR; TCRdb's table is partial and in-frame only. Here the sample spans 100,000 or so clones, 83% being singletons. The rearrangement joins TRBV9 to TRBJ2-7, with TRBD1 identical over 7 bases. The source of this sequence is a man aged 18 to 30 in good health and CMV-seronegative. Sequencing was carried out using PBMCs. CDR3 sequence: CASSVGTGHISYEQYF. DNA for the CDR3: TGTGCCAGCAGCGTAGGGACAGGTCATATTTCCTACGAGCAGTACTTC.